This T cell receptor beta chain emerged from a study of neurological immune-mediated disorders. Overall study: Within the group of approximately 34 multiple sclerosis patients, approximately 30 were relapsing-remitting, while 3 were secondary progressive. Whole-study findings and limits: HTLV-1-associated myelopathy showed the most TCR clonal expansion; multiple sclerosis the least, below healthy controls.

TCRdb itself ran the 5' RACE reads through MiXCR, one entry per CDR3 protein. The sample consists of approximately 74,000 distinct CDR3 sequences, 4% to 6% of them appearing once. Germline V lookup: CDR1 DFQATT, CDR2 SNEGSKA (reference sequence). There are 15 residues in the CDR3. Concerning this clonotype: What it recognizes is unknown. One junction end disagrees with the germline gene, perhaps due to a read error.

This clonotype was obtained from a young man with multiple sclerosis. This sequence joins TRBV20-1 and TRBJ2-6; perhaps D is TRBD1 or TRBD2 (5 bases each). The material sequenced was PBMCs. This chain's CDR3 is CSATRGSSGAKVLTF. The CDR3 nucleotides are TGCAGTGCTACCCGAGGGAGCTCTGGGGCCAAAGTCCTGACTTTC.